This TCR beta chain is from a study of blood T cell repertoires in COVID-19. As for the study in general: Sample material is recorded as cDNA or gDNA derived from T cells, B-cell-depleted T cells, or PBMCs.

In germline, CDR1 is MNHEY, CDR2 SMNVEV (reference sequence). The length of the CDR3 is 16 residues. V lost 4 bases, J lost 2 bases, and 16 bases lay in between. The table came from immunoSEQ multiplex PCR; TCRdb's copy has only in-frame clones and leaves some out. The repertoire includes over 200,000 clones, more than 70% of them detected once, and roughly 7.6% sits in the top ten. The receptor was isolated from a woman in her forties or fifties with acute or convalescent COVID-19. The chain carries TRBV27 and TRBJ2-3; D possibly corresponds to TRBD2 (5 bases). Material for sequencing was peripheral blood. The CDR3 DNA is TGTGCCAGCAGTTGGCGCCGGGGAACGGCCACAGATACGCAGTATTTT. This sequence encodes CASSWRRGTATDTQYF.